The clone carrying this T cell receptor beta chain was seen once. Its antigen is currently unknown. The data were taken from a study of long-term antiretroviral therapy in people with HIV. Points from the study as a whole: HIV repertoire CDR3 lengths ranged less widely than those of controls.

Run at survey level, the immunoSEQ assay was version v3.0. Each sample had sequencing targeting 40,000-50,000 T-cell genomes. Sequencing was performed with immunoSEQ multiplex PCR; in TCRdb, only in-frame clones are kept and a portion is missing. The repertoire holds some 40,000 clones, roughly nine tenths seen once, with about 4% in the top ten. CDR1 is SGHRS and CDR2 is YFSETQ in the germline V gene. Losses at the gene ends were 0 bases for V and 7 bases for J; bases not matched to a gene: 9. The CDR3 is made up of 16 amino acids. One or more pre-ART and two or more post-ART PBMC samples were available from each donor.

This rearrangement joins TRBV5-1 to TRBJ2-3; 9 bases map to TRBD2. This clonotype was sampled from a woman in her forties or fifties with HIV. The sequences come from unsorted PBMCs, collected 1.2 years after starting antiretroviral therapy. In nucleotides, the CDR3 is TGCGCCAGCAGCTTGGAGGGCGGGGGGGCCTTAAATACGCAGTATTTT. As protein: CASSLEGGGALNTQYF.